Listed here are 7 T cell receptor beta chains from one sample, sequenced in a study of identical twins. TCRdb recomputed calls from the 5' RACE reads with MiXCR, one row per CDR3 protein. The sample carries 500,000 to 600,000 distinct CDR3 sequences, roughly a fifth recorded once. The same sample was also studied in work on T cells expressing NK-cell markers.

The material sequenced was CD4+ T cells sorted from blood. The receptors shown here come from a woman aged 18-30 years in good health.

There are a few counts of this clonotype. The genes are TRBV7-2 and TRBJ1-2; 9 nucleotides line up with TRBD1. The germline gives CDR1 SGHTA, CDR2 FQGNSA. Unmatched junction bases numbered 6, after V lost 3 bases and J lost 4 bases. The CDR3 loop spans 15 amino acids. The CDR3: CASSFKQGAGYGYTF. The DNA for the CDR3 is TGTGCCAGCAGCTTCAAACAGGGGGCAGGCTATGGCTACACCTTC.

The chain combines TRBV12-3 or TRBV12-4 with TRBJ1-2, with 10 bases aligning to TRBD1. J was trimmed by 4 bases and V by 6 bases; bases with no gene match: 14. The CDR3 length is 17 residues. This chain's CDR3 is CASRSLGQGRRGYGYTF. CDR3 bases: TGTGCCAGCAGATCACTGGGACAGGGGAGGAGAGGCTATGGCTACACCTTC.

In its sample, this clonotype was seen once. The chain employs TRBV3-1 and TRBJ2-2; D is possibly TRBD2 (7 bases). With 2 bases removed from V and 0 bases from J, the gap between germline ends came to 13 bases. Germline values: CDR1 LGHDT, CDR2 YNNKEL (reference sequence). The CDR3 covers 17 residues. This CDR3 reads CASSQRGGGTNTGELFF. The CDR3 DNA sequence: TGTGCCAGCAGCCAAAGGGGAGGGGGGACGAACACCGGGGAGCTGTTTTTT. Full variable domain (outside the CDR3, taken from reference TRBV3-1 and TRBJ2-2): DTAVSQTPKYLVTQMGNDKSIKCEQNLGHDTMYWYKQDSKKFLKIMFSYNNKELIINETVPNRFSPKSPDKAHLNLHINSLELGDSAVYFCASSQRGGGTNTGELFFGEGSRLTVL.

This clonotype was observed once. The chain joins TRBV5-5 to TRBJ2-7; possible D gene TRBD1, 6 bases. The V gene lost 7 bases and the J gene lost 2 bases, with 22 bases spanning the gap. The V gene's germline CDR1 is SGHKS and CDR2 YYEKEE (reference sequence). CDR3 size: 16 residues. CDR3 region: CASARSGGLLPYEQYF. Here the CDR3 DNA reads TGTGCCAGCGCCCGTAGTGGGGGCCTATTACCCTACGAGCAGTACTTC.

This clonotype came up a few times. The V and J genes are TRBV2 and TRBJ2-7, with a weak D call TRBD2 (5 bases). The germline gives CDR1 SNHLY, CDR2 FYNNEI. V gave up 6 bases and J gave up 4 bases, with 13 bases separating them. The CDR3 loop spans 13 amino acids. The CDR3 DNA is TGTGCCAGCAGGGACTTCGTATTATACGAGCAGTACTTC. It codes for CASRDFVLYEQYF.

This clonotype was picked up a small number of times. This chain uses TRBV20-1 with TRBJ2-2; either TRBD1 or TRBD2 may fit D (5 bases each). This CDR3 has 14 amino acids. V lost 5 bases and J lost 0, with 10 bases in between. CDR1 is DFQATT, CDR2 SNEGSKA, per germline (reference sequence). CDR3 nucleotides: TGCAGTGCTCTCCAGGGAGCGAACACCGGGGAGCTGTTTTTT. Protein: CSALQGANTGELFF.

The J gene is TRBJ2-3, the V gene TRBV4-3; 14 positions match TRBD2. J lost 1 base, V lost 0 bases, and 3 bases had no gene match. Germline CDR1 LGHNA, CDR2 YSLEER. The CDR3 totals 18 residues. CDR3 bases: TGCGCCAGCAGCCAAGATCAGACTAGCGGGAGGGGCACAGATACGCAGTATTTT. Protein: CASSQDQTSGRGTDTQYF.